Below are 8 T cell receptor beta chains sequenced from a single sample in a study of regulatory T cells in long-lasting Graves disease. Time point in this sample: newly diagnosed GD, antithyroid drugs for less than 3 months. Construction of the TCR library relied on RNA isolated from PBMCs. Through Arm-PCR of CDR3 regions and iRepertoire HTBI primers, TCR beta libraries were built. Each CDR3 protein is one row after TCRdb ran MiXCR on the multiplex PCR reads. The sample has about 400,000 distinct CDR3 sequences, 15% seen once; the top ten hold approximately 8%. The sample was also reused in another study, on T cells in Graves' hyperthyroidism and ophthalmopathy.

The sequencing used peripheral blood mononuclear cells (PBMCs), collected at new diagnosis, from a patient treated with antithyroid drugs. Receptors originate from a middle-aged woman with Graves disease.

This clonotype was counted a few times. The V gene is TRBV10-3, the J gene TRBJ2-3; a weak D match, TRBD2 (6 bases). This CDR3 has 13 amino acids. In germline, CDR1 is ENHRY, CDR2 SYGVKD. V dropped 7 bases and J dropped 4 bases, with 12 bases sitting between them. In nucleotides, the CDR3 is TGTGCCATCACGGGACTGTGGGCAGATACGCAGTATTTT. Translated: CAITGLWADTQYF.

This chain connects TRBV6-1 to TRBJ1-2, with D possibly TRBD1 on 5 matching bases. The CDR3 loop spans 15 amino acids. The germline V and J ends were trimmed by 8 bases and 2 bases, with 18 bases remaining between them. Germline CDR1 is MNHNS and CDR2 is SASEGT. CDR3 DNA: TGTGCCAGCTCACCGCCTTGGGGGGAGAACTATGGCTACACCTTC. Translating it yields CASSPPWGENYGYTF.

This clonotype was seen a few times. The gene calls are TRBV27 and TRBJ1-1; D is uncertain. Germline CDR1 is MNHEY and CDR2 is SMNVEV (reference sequence). CDR3 length equals 13 residues. Trimming shortened V by 5 bases and J by 1 base, and 8 bases separated the two germline ends. CDR3 DNA sequence: TGTGCCAGCAGTGAGGACGGGAACACTGAAGCTTTCTTT. It translates to CASSEDGNTEAFF.

The chain combines TRBV20-1 with TRBJ1-5; TRBD1 matches at 8 bases. V was pared by 0 bases and J by 9 bases, with 16 bases of the junction left unmatched. CDR1 is DFQATT and CDR2 is SNEGSKA in the germline V gene (reference sequence). CDR3 length: 17 residues. CDR3 bases: TGCAGTGCTAGAGATCCGGCCGTCGGACAGGGAGGGCTGCCCCAGCATTTT. Its translation: CSARDPAVGQGGLPQHF.

This chain uses TRBV5-1 with TRBJ1-3, with D tentatively TRBD1 (5 bases). Germline CDR1 is SGHRS and CDR2 is YFSETQ. The V end lost 0 bases, the J end lost 4 bases, and 17 bases lay between the germline ends. This CDR3 is built from 17 residues. Written as DNA, the CDR3 is TGCGCCAGCAGCTTGGAGGACATGGCGTCGATGGGAAACACCATATATTTT. It encodes CASSLEDMASMGNTIYF.

Remarks on this clonotype: A single base is all that separates this from a far larger clone, so a read error is likely. The CDR3 does not close with the conserved phenylalanine or tryptophan, likely indicating a read error. The chain has TRBV11-2 and TRBJ2-5; D is unresolved. V lost 6 bases, J lost 5 bases, and 10 bases lay in between. CDR1 is SGHAT and CDR2 is FQNNGV in the germline V gene. CDR3 length equals 12 residues. The CDR3 sequence is CASSPVRETQYL. CDR3 nucleotides: TGTGCCAGCAGTCCTGTCCGGGAGACCCAGTACTTG.

This clonotype was picked up many times. The gene calls are TRBV9 and TRBJ2-1; tentative D call: TRBD2 (6 bases). The CDR3 totals 14 residues. Germline loops: CDR1 SGDLS, CDR2 YYNGEE. The V gene lost 0 bases and the J gene lost 10 bases, with 14 bases spanning the gap. This chain's CDR3 is CASSVVGGVKEQFF. CDR3 sequence (DNA): TGTGCCAGCAGCGTAGTCGGGGGAGTAAAGGAGCAGTTCTTC.

The table lists this clonotype with a few counts. The gene calls are TRBV6-2 or TRBV6-3 and TRBJ2-1; either TRBD1 or TRBD2 may fit D (5 bases each). The CDR3 sequence is 14 residues long. V lost 8 bases and J lost 3, with 14 bases in between. Germline lookup yields CDR1 MNHEY and CDR2 SVGEGT. The CDR3 DNA reads TGTGCCAGCCATACGAGGGGTGTCTACAATGAGCAGTTCTTC. Translation gives CASHTRGVYNEQFF.